The 7 T cell receptor beta chains below were found in one sample sequenced in a study of human T cells and chemical hapten exposure. Described time point: pre-sensitization, week 0. The treatment denotes: therapeutic diphenylcyclopropenone sensitization with weekly scalp DPC. TCRdb called the RACE reads again in MiXCR, with one record for every CDR3 protein. Of roughly 100,000 distinct CDR3 sequences in the sample, 10% to 13% were seen once. The input for sequencing was whole blood, taken in connection with sensitization to the hapten diphenylcyclopropenone (DPC). All receptors derive from a woman aged 55-69 years with alopecia areata. Some clones in this sample may be carry-over from other donors' samples.

This clonotype was counted ten times or more. The chain employs TRBV11-2 and TRBJ2-7; TRBD1 matches 7 bases. The J segment lost 2 bases and the V segment lost 5 bases, leaving 6 bases of the junction unmatched. This CDR3 spans 14 amino acids. Germline V gives CDR1 SGHAT, CDR2 FQNNGV. The CDR3 DNA reads TGTGCCAGCAGCCCCGCAGGGGGAACCTACGAGCAGTACTTC. Its protein product is CASSPAGGTYEQYF.

This clonotype was detected a few times. The chain joins TRBV7-6 to TRBJ2-2, with a weak D call TRBD1 (6 bases). The germline CDR1 and CDR2 sequences are SGHVS and FNYEAQ. V was pared by 4 bases and J by 5 bases, with 8 bases between. This CDR3 is built from 13 residues. The CDR3 sequence: CASSSGVTGELFF. The CDR3 region has the DNA TGTGCCAGCAGCTCAGGGGTTACCGGGGAGCTGTTTTTT.

This clonotype has just a few counts. The chain joins TRBV14 to TRBJ1-1; D uncertain. V was shortened by 2 bases and J by 4 bases, with 11 bases between the two germline ends. The CDR3 runs to 14 residues. Germline lookup yields CDR1 SGHDN and CDR2 FVKESK. DNA of the CDR3: TGTGCCAGCAGCCAACCTTTCCTCGTCACTGAAGCTTTCTTT. As protein: CASSQPFLVTEAFF.

The V gene is TRBV7-6, the J gene TRBJ1-6; TRBD1 matches 8 bases. Per the germline V gene, CDR1 is SGHVS and CDR2 is FNYEAQ. CDR3 length: 18 residues. The ends lost 4 bases at V and 5 bases at J; junction bases unmatched: 13. The CDR3 sequence: CASSSQQINRGNNSPLHF. CDR3 sequence (DNA): TGTGCCAGCAGCTCCCAGCAGATCAACAGGGGGAATAATTCACCCCTCCACTTT.

This clonotype came up a few times. The chain uses TRBV6-2 or TRBV6-3 and TRBJ1-5; D is unresolved. Germline assignment: CDR1 MNHEY and CDR2 SVGEGT. Trimming removed 11 bases from V and 7 bases from J, with 18 bases in between. CDR3 length equals 13 residues. CDR3 bases: TGTGCCTCCCAAGGGAGGTTCGACCAGCCCCAGCATTTT. Translating gives CASQGRFDQPQHF.

There are many counts of this clonotype. V usage is TRBV12-3 or TRBV12-4 and J usage is TRBJ1-4; a possible D gene is TRBD1 (5 bases). CDR3 length equals 15 residues. V was shortened by 3 bases and J by 6 bases, with 14 bases between the two germline ends. Written as DNA, the CDR3 is TGTGCCAGCAGTTTCTGGGGGAGCGGCCATGAAAAACTGTTTTTT. This translates into CASSFWGSGHEKLFF.

This clonotype occurred many times. This chain connects TRBV7-9 to TRBJ2-3, with TRBD2 as a possible D gene (6 bases). The CDR3 length is 15 residues. CDR1 and CDR2 from the germline V gene are SEHNR and FQNEAQ (reference sequence). The germline V and J ends were trimmed by 2 bases and 0 bases, with 9 bases remaining between them. DNA of the CDR3: TGTGCCAGCAGCTTAAGCCTAGCGAGCACAGATACGCAGTATTTT. Translated: CASSLSLASTDTQYF.